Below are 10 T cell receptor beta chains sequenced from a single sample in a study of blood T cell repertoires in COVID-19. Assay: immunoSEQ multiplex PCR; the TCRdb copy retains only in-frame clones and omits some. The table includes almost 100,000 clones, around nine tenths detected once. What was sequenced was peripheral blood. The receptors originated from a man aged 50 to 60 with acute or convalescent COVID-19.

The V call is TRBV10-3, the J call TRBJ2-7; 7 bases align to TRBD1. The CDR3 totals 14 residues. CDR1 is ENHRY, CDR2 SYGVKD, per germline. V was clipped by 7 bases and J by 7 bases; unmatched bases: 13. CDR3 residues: CAIKGARRLEEQYF. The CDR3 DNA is TGTGCCATCAAGGGGGCCCGCCGCCTGGAGGAGCAGTACTTC.

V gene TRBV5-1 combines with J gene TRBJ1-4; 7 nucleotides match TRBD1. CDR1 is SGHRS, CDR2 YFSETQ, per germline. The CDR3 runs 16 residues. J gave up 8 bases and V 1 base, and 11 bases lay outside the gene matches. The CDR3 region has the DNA TGCGCCAGCAGCTTGTTATCACAGGGGAATATGGAAAAACTGTTTTTT. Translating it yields CASSLLSQGNMEKLFF.

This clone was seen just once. The CDR3 DNA reads as TGTGCCATCAGTGAGCCAGACAGGGCCAGGGAAGCTTTCTTT. Translated: CAISEPDRAREAFF. This chain links TRBV10-3 with TRBJ1-1; 7 bases are shared with TRBD1. The V segment lost 2 bases and the J segment 8 bases; nucleotides outside the gene matches: 8. The CDR3 sequence is 14 residues long. Germline assignment: CDR1 ENHRY and CDR2 SYGVKD.

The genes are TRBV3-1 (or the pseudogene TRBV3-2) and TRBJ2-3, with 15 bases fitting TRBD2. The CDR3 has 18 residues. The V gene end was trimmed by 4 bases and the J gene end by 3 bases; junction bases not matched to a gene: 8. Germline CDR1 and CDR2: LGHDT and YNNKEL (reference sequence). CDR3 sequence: CASSPWTSGRGKTDTQYF. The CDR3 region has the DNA TGTGCCAGCAGCCCTTGGACTAGCGGGAGGGGAAAGACAGATACGCAGTATTTT.

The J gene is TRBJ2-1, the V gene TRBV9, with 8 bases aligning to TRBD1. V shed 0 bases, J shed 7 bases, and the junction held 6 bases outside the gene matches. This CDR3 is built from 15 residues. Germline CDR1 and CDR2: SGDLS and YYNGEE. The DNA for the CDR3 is TGTGCCAGCAGCGTAGCATCAGGGGGCAAGAATGAGCAGTTCTTC. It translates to CASSVASGGKNEQFF. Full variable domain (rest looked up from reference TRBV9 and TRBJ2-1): DSGVTQTPKHLITATGQRVTLRCSPRSGDLSVYWYQQSLDQGLQFLIQYYNGEERAKGNILERFSAQQFPDLHSELNLSSLELGDSALYFCASSVASGGKNEQFFGPGTRLTVL.

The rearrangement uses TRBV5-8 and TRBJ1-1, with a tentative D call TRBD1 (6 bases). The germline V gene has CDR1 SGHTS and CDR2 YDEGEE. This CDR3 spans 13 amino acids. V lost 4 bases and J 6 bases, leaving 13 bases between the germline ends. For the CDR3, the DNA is TGTGCCAGCAGCCGGGGACAAAGAGCTGAAGCTTTCTTT. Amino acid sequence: CASSRGQRAEAFF.

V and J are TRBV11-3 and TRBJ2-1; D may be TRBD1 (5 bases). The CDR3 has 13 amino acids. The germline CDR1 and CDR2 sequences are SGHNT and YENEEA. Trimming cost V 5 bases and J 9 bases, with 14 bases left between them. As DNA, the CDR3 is TGTGCCAGCAGCGCTCAGGGTATAAGTGAGCAGTTCTTC. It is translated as CASSAQGISEQFF.

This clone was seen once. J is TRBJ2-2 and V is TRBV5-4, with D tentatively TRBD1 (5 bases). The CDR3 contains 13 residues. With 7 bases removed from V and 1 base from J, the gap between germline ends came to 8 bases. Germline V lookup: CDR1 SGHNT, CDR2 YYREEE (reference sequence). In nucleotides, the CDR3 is TGTGCCAGCCAGACAGAGAACACCGGGGAGCTGTTTTTT. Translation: CASQTENTGELFF.

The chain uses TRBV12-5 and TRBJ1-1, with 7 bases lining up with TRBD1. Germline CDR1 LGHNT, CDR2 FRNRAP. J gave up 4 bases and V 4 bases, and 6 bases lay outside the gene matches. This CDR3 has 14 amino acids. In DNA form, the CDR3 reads TGTGCTAGTGGTTCGGAGGGGGCAGCCACTGAAGCTTTCTTT. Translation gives CASGSEGAATEAFF.

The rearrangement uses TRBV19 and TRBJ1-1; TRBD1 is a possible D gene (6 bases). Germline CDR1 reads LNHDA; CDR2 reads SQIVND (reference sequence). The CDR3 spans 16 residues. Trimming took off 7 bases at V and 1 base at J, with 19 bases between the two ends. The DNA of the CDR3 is TGTGCCAGTATCCGGGCGGGGGGGGCGCAGAACACTGAAGCTTTCTTT. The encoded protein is CASIRAGGAQNTEAFF.